Given below is one T cell receptor beta chain in context. Study members were between 18 and 89 years old and lived in some 26 US regions. Before being deemed recovered, Cohort 3 donors had two negative PCRs, clearance, or symptom resolution. This sample stems from a study of blood T cell repertoires in COVID-19. Study as a whole: Italy, Spain and the United States were the sources of the convalescent and acute COVID-19 samples. Nucleic acid was either cDNA or gDNA, and it came from T cells, B-cell-depleted T cells, or PBMCs.

Repertoires were generated with immunoSEQ multiplex PCR, while TCRdb's copy carries only in-frame clones and drops some. The table records approximately 400,000 clones, around 87% of them present only once. V lost 0 bases and J lost 4, with 8 bases in between. The CDR3 runs 14 residues. Per germline, CDR1 MRHNA and CDR2 SNTAGT. The J gene is TRBJ2-3, the V gene TRBV6-4; D unclear. The receptor was derived from a man under 40 who had recovered from COVID-19. Material: PBMCs or T cells enriched from blood (not recorded which). The CDR3 DNA reads TGTGCCAGCAGTGACTCGAGCTTGGCAGATACGCAGTATTTT. Translating it yields CASSDSSLADTQYF.